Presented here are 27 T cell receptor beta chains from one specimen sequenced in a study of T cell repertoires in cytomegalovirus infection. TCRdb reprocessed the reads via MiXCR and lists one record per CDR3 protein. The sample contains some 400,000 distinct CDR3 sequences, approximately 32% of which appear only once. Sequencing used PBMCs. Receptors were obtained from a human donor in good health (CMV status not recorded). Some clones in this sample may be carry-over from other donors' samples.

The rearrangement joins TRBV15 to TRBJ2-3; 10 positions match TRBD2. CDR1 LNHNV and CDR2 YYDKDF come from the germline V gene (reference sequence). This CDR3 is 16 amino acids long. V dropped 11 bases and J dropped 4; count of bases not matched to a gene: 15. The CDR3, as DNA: TGTGCCTCCATCAGAGGCAAAGGACTAGCGGCAGATACGCAGTATTTT. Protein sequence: CASIRGKGLAADTQYF. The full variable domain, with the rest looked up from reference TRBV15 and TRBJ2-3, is DAMVIQNPRYQVTQFGKPVTLSCSQTLNHNVMYWYQQKSSQAPKLLFHYYDKDFNNEADTPDNFQSRRPNTSFCFLDIRSPGLGDTAMYLCASIRGKGLAADTQYFGPGTRLTVL.

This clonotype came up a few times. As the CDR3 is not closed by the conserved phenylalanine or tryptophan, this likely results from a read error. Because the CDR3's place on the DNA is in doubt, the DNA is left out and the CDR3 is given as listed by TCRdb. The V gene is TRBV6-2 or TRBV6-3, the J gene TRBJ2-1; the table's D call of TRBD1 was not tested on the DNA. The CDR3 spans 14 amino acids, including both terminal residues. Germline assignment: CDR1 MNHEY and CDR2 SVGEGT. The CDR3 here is CASSYPAGARCEVL.

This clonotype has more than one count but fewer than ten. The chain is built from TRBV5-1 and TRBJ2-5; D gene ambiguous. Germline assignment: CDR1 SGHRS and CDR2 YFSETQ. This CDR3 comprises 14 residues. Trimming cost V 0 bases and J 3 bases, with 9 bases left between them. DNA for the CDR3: TGCGCCAGCAGCTTGGCTCACGGAAAAGAGACCCAGTACTTC. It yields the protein CASSLAHGKETQYF.

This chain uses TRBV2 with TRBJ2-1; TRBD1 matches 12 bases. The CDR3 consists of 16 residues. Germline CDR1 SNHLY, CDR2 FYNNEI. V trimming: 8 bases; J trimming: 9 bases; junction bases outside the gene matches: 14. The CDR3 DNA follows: TGTGCCAGCCAAGAGGCCGGGACAGGGGGCTTTTTTGAGCAGTTCTTC. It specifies CASQEAGTGGFFEQFF.

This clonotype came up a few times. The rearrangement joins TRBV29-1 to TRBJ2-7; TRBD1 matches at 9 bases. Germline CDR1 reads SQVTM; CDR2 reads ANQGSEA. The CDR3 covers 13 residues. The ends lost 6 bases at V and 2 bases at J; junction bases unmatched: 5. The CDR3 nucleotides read TGCAGCGTCCGGGACAGGGCCCCCTACGAGCAGTACTTC. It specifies CSVRDRAPYEQYF.

The CDR3 DNA sequence: TGTGCCAGCAGTGAGGGGACTCCTGGAAACACCATATATTTT. This translates into CASSEGTPGNTIYF. The genes are TRBV6-2 or TRBV6-3 and TRBJ1-3; D perhaps matches TRBD1 (5 bases). Germline-derived CDR1 and CDR2 are MNHEY and SVGEGT. The CDR3 sequence is 14 residues long. Trimming removed 5 bases at V and 2 bases at J, with 10 bases between.

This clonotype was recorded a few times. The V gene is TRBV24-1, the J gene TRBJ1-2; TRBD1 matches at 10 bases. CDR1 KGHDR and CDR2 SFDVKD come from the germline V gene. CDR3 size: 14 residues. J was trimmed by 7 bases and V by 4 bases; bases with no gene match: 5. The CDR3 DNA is TGTGCCACCAGTGACTCCGGGACAGGGGCTGGCTACACCTTC. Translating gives CATSDSGTGAGYTF.

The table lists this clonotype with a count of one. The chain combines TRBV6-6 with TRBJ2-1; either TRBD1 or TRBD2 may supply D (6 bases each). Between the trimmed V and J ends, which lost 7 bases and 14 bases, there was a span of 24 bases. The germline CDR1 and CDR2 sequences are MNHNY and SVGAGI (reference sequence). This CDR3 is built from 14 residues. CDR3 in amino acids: CASTPREGGKQEFF. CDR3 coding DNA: TGTGCCAGCACTCCCAGAGAGGGGGGAAAACAGGAGTTCTTC.

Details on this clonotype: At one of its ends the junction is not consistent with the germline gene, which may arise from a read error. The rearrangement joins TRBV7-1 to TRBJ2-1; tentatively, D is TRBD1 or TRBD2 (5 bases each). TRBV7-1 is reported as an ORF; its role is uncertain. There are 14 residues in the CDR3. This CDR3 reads CASSTGLLNNEEYF. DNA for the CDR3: TGTGCCAGCAGCACGGGGCTACTAAATAATGAGGAGTACTTC.

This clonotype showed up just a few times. The CDR3 sequence: CASTDWGVGQPQHF. CDR3 sequence (DNA): TGTGCCAGCACCGACTGGGGAGTCGGGCAGCCCCAGCATTTT. The gene calls are TRBV12-3 or TRBV12-4 and TRBJ1-5; D is unresolved. Trimming pared 7 bases from V and 7 bases from J, leaving 17 bases between. CDR3 length: 14 amino acids.

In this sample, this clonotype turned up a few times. In nucleotides, the CDR3 is TGTGCCAGCAGCCAAGGGGGTTCATATAGCAATCAGCCCCAGCATTTT. It encodes CASSQGGSYSNQPQHF. The chain uses TRBV3-1 and TRBJ1-5; D is unresolved. Germline V gene lookup returns CDR1 LGHDT and CDR2 YNNKEL (reference sequence). The length of the CDR3 is 16 residues. V lost 1 base to trimming and J lost 0 bases, with 10 bases between them.

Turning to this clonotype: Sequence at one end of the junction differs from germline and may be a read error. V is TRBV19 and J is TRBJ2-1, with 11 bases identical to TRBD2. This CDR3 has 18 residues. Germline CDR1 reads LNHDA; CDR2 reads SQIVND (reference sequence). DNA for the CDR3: TGTGCCAGTATTATAGATCTTTTAGCGGGGGGGCCGGAGAATGAGCAGTTCTTC. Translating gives CASIIDLLAGGPENEQFF.

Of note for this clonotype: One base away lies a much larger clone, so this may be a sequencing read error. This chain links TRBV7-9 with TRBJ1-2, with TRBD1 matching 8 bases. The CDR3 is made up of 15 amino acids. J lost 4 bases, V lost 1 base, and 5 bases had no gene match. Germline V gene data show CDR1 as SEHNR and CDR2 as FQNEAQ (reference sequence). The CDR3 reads CASSLGQGPSYGYTF. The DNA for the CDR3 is TGTGCCAGCAGCTTAGGACAGGGGCCAAGCTATGGCTACACCTTC.

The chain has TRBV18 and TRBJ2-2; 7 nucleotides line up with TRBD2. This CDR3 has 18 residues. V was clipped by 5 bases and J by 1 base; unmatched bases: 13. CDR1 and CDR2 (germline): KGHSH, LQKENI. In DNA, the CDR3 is TGTGCCAGCTCAGTCTTGTACGGGCTAGCGGAGAACACCGGGGAGCTGTTTTTT. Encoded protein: CASSVLYGLAENTGELFF.

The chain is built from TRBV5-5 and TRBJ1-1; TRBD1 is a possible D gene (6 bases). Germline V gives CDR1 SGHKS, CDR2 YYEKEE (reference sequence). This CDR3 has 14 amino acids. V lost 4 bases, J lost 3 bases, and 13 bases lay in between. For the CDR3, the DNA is TGTGCCAGCAGCGCCCCCGGGGGGCACACTGAAGCTTTCTTT. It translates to CASSAPGGHTEAFF.

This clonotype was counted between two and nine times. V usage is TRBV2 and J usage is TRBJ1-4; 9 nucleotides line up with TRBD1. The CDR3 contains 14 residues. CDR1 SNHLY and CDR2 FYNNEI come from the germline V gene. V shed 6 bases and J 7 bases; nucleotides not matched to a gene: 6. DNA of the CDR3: TGTGCCAGCAGCCCCGGGACAGGGAGTGAAAAACTGTTTTTT. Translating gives CASSPGTGSEKLFF.

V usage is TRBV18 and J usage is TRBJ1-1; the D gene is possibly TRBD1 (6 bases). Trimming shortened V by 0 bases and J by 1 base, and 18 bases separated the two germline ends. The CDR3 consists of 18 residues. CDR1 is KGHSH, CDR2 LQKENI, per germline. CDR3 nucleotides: TGTGCCAGCTCACCACCGAACAGGGTCGGTGTGGGGAACACTGAAGCTTTCTTT. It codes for CASSPPNRVGVGNTEAFF.

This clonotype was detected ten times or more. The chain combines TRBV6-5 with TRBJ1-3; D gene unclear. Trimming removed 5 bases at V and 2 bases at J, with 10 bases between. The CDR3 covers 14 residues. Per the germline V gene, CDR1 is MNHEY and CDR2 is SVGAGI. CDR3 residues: CASSPDIPGNTIYF. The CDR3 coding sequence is TGTGCCAGCAGTCCTGACATACCTGGAAACACCATATATTTT.

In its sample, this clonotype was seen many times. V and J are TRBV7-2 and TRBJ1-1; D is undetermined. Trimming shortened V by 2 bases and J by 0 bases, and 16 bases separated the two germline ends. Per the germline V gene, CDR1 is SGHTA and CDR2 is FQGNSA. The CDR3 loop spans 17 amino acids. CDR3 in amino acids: CASSLRPRRGMNTEAFF. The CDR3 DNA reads TGTGCCAGCAGCTTACGACCCCGGAGAGGGATGAACACTGAAGCTTTCTTT.

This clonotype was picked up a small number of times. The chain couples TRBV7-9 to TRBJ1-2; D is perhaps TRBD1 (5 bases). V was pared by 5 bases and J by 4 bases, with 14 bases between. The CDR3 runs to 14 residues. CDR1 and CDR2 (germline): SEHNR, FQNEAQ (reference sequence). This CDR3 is CASSLRDVGYGYTF. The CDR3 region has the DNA TGTGCCAGCAGCCTCCGGGACGTGGGCTATGGCTACACCTTC.

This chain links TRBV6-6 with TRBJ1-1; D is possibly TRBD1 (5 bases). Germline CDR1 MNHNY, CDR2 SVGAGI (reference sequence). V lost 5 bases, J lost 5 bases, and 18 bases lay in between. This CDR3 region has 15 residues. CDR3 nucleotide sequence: TGTGCCAGCAGTGAGGTTCAGGGCAGAATTACTGAAGCTTTCTTT. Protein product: CASSEVQGRITEAFF.

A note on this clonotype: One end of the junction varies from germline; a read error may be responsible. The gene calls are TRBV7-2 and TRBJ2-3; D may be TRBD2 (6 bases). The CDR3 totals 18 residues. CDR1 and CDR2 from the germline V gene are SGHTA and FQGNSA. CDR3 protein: CASSLAQRVGSVTDPQYF. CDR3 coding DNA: TGTGCCAGCAGCTTAGCTCAGCGGGTGGGCTCTGTCACAGATCCGCAGTATTTT.

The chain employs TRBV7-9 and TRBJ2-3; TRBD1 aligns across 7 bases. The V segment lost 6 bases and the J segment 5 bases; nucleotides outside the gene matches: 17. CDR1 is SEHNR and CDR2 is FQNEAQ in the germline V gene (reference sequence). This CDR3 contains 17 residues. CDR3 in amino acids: CASRPTGLRGPVDTQYF. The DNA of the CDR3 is TGTGCCAGCAGACCTACGGGATTAAGGGGGCCCGTAGATACGCAGTATTTT.

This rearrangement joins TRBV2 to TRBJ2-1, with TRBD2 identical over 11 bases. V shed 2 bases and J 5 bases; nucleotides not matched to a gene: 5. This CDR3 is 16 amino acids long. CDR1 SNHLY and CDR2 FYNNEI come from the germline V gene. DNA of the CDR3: TGTGCCAGCAGTGAATTGACTAGCGGGGCTGACAATGAGCAGTTCTTC. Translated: CASSELTSGADNEQFF.

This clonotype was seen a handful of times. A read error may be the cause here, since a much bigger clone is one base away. The CDR3 region is CASSGIGQSHTDTPYF. The CDR3 DNA reads as TGTGCCAGCAGCGGGATTGGACAGTCCCACACAGATACGCCGTATTTT. V usage is TRBV11-2 and J usage is TRBJ2-3, with D perhaps matching TRBD1 (6 bases). Germline loops: CDR1 SGHAT, CDR2 FQNNGV. The CDR3 totals 16 residues.

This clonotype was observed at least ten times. The CDR3 bases are TGTGCCAGCAGCTTAGCTGGGACAGGGGACGAGCAGTACTTC. Protein sequence: CASSLAGTGDEQYF. V usage is TRBV11-2 and J usage is TRBJ2-7, with TRBD1 matching over 10 bases. The CDR3 totals 14 residues. Looked up from germline, CDR1 is SGHAT and CDR2 is FQNNGV. V trimming: 1 base; J trimming: 5 bases; junction bases outside the gene matches: 2. Combining the CDR3 with reference TRBV11-2 and TRBJ2-7 gives the whole variable domain EAGVAQSPRYKIIEKRQSVAFWCNPISGHATLYWYQQILGQGPKLLIQFQNNGVVDDSQLPKDRFSAERLKGVDSTLKIQPAKLEDSAVYLCASSLAGTGDEQYFGPGTRLTVT.

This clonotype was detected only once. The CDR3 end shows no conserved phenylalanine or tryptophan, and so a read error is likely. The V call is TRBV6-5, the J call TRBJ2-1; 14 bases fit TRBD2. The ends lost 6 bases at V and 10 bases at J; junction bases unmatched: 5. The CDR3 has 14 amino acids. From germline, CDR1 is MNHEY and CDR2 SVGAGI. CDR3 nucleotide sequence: TGTGCCAGCAGCGGACTAGCGGGGGGACGGGAGCAGTTCTTA. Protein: CASSGLAGGREQFL.